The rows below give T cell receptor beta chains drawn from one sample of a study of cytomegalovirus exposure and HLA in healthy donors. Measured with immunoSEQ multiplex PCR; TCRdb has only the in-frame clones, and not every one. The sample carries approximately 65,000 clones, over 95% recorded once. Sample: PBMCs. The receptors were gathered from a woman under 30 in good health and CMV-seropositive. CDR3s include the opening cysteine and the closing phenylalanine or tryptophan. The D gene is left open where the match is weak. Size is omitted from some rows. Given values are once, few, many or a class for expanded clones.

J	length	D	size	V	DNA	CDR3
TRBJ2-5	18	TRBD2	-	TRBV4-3	TGCGCCAGCAGCCAAGCGGCGGGCGGTCTAGCGGGATCTGGGACCCAGTACTTC	CASSQAAGGLAGSGTQYF
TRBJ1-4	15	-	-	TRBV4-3	TGCGCCAGCAGCCAAGATAGGCGGGGAAATGAAAAACTGTTTTTT	CASSQDRRGNEKLFF
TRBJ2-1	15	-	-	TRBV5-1	TGCGCCAGCAGCTTGGTTGTCGCGGGGACGGATAGGCTGTTCTTC	CASSLVVAGTDRLFF
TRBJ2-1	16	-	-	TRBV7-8	TGTGCCAGCAGCCTTCGGACTACAAACGTTGTGGTTGAGCAGTTCTTC	CASSLRTTNVVVEQFF
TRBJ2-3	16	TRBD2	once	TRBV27	TGTGCCAGCAGCCCACGACTAGCGGGAGGGCCAGATACGCAGTATTTT	CASSPRLAGGPDTQYF
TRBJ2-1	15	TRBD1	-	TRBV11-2	TGTGCCAGCAGCTCAACAGGGGAGAGCTACAATGAGCAGTTCTTC	CASSSTGESYNEQFF
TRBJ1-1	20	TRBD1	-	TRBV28	TGTGCCAGCAGTTTACCTAGACAGGGGGCGAACCAGAGAATGAACACTGAAGCTTTCTTT	CASSLPRQGANQRMNTEAFF
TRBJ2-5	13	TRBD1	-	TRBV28	TGTGCCAGCAGACAGGGGGTCAAAGAGACCCAGTACTTC	CASRQGVKETQYF
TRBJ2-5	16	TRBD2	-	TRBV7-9	TGTGCCAGCAGCTTGCTCCCTAGCGGGAAAGGAGAGACCCAGTACTTC	CASSLLPSGKGETQYF
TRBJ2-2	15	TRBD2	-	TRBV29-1	TGCAGCGTCCGTTCTAGCGCGGGGGAAACCGGGGAGCTGTTTTTT	CSVRSSAGETGELFF
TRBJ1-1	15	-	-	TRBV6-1	TGTGCCAGCAGTGTAGGGCTGGGGAGGAACACTGAAGCTTTCTTT	CASSVGLGRNTEAFF
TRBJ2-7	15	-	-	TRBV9	TGTGCCAGCAGCGTAGAAGCACAGCTGCAATACGAGCAGTACTTC	CASSVEAQLQYEQYF
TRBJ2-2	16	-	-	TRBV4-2	TGTGCCAGCAGCCAAGGAGGAGCAGCGAACACCGGGGAGCTGTTTTTT	CASSQGGAANTGELFF
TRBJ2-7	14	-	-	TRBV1	TGCACCAGCAGCTACCGGAGGTCTTCCTACGAGCAGTACTTC	CTSSYRRSSYEQYF
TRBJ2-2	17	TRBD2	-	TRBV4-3	TGCGCCAGCAGCCAAGAGAGACTAGCGGACGTCACCGGGGAGCTGTTTTTT	CASSQERLADVTGELFF
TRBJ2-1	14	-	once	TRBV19	TGTGCCAGTAGTTATTTGAGTTCCTACAATGAGCAGTTCTTC	CASSYLSSYNEQFF
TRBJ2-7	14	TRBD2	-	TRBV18	TGTGCCAGCTCACCGGACAGCGGGGGGCACGAGCAGTACTTC	CASSPDSGGHEQYF
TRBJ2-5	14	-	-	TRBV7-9	TGTGCCAGCAGCCCCCGCGGCCTAGACAGGCGGGAGTACTTC	CASSPRGLDRREYF
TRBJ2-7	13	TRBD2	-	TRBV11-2	TGTGCCAGCAGACCACTAGCGTACTACGAGCAGTACTTC	CASRPLAYYEQYF
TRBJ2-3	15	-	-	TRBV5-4	TGTGCCAGCAGCTTGGCCTCGCAGACTAAAGATACGCAGTATTTT	CASSLASQTKDTQYF
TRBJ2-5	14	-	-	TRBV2	TGTGCCAGCAGTGAGGTGTATTTCAGGGCTCCCCAGTACTTC	CASSEVYFRAPQYF
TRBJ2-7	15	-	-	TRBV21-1	TGTGCCAGCAGCGCAACAGGGCCTACCTACTACGAGCAGTACTTC	CASSATGPTYYEQYF
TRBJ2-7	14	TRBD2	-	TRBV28	TGTGCCAGCAGTTTCGGGCGGGAGGTGGGCGAGCAGTACTTC	CASSFGREVGEQYF
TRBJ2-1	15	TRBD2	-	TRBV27	TGTGCCAGCAGCCCAGGAGGTAGCGGGAGCGGTGAGCAGTTCTTC	CASSPGGSGSGEQFF
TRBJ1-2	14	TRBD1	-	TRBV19	TGTGCCAGTACCTCGACAGGGAAGTTCTATGGCTACACCTTC	CASTSTGKFYGYTF
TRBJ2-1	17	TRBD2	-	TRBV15	TGTGCCACCAGCGGCCTCCTGGGACTAGCTAGGTACAATGAGCAGTTCTTC	CATSGLLGLARYNEQFF
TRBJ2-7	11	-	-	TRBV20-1	TGCAGTGCTAGAGTCAGGGCCGAGCAGTACTTC	CSARVRAEQYF
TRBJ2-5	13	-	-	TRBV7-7	TGTGCTAGCAGCTTAGGAACATCGGAGACCCAGTACTTC	CASSLGTSETQYF
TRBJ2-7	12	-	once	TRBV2	TGTGCCAGCAGGGGACTTTACTACGAGCAGTACTTC	CASRGLYYEQYF
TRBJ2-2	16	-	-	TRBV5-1	TGCGCCAGCAGCTTAGAACTACAGGGTGACACCGGGGAGCTGTTTTTT	CASSLELQGDTGELFF
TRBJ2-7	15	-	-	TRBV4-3	TGCGCCAGCAGCCAAACAGGGAGGGGGTCCTACGAGCAGTACTTC	CASSQTGRGSYEQYF
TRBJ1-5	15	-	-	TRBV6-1	TGTGCCAGCATTTCGGACCCCGGGGGCAATCAGCCCCAGCATTTT	CASISDPGGNQPQHF
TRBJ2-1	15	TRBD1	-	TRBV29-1	TGCAGCGTTGAAGATCAGGGGACAGGGATTCATGAGCAGTTCTTC	CSVEDQGTGIHEQFF
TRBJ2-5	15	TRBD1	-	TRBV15	TGTGCCACCAGCTCCAGGACAGGGGGACAAGAGACCCAGTACTTC	CATSSRTGGQETQYF
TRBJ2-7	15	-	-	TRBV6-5	TGTGCCAGCAGTTACTTTGGCAGGGCCCTCTACGAGCAGTACTTC	CASSYFGRALYEQYF
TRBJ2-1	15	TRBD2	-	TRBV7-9	TGTGCCAGCAGCCATCTAGCGGGAGTACAAAATGAGCAGTTCTTC	CASSHLAGVQNEQFF
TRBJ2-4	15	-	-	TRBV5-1	TGCGCCAGCAGCTTGGCCCGGCAGGGCAAAAACATTCAGTACTTC	CASSLARQGKNIQYF
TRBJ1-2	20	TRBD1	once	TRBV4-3	TGCGCCAGCAGCCAAGGCCATATCACCGGGACAGGCTCTGCCGGCTATGGCTACACCTTC	CASSQGHITGTGSAGYGYTF
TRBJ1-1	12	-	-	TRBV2	TGTGCCAGCAGTGACGTCAGGACTGAAGCTTTCTTT	CASSDVRTEAFF
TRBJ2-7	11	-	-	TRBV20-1	TGCAGTGCCGTGTTCTCCTACGAGCAGTACTTC	CSAVFSYEQYF
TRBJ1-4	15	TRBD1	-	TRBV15	TGTGCCACCAGCACGGGGGACAGGGCTCGTGAAAAACTGTTTTTT	CATSTGDRAREKLFF